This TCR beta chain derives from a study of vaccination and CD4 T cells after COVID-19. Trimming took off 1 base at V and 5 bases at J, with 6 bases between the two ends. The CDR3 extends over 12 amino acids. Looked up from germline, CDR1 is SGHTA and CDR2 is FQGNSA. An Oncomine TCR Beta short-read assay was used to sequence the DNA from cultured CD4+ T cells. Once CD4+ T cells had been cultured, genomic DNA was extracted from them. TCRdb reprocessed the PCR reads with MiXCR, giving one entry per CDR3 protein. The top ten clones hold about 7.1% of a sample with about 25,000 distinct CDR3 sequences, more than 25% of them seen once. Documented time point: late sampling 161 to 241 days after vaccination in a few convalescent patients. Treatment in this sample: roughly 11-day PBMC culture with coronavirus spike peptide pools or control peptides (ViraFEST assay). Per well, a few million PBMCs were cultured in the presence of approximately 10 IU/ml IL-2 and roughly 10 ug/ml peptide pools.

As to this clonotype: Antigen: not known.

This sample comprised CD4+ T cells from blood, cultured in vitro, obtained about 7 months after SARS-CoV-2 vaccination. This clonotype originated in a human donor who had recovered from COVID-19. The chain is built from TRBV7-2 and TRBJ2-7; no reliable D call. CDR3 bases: TGTGCCAGCAGCTTAGTTCCAAACGAGCAGTACTTC. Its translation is CASSLVPNEQYF.